This entry describes one T cell receptor (beta chain). What it binds is unknown. Germline-derived CDR1 and CDR2 are SGHRS and YFSETQ. This CDR3 is built from 14 residues. Trimming at V came to 7 bases and at J to 9 bases, leaving 10 bases not matched to a gene. This entry is derived from a study of cytomegalovirus exposure and HLA in healthy donors. Findings and caveats of the study: The records held CMV serostatus as the only immune exposure information. Most CMV-associated TCR beta chains appeared HLA-restricted in a later analysis. A classifier reportedly called cytomegalovirus status with high sensitivity and specificity.

PCR involved 60 Vbeta and 13 Jbeta primers. Original methodology: It was a later analysis that counted approximately 81 million unique TCR beta chains, of which around 11 million were shared. Generated by immunoSEQ multiplex PCR, the TCRdb table keeps only in-frame clones and is missing some. V and J calls and clone size are as listed in that table; D and trimming were resolved from the DNA. The sample holds approximately 88,000 clones, 76% seen once. The sequencing input was PBMCs. This sequence was found in a man aged 25-40 years in good health and CMV-seropositive. This chain links TRBV5-1 with TRBJ1-6; 7 nucleotides line up with TRBD1. CDR3 loop: CASSGTVSGSPLHF. For the CDR3, the DNA is TGCGCCAGCTCCGGGACAGTCAGCGGTTCACCCCTCCACTTT.